This is a list of T cell receptor beta chains from one sample in a study of PD-1 blockade in mismatch repair-deficient tumors. Measured with immunoSEQ multiplex PCR; TCRdb has only the in-frame clones, and not every one. This table holds about 120,000 clones, 86% found once. Sequencing was performed on peripheral blood, taken 44 weeks after starting pembrolizumab. The receptors stem from an adult with mismatch repair-deficient cancer. Each CDR3 is given with its conserved first and last residue. Each record gives: V gene, D gene, J gene, clone size, CDR3 DNA, CDR3 protein. The D gene is left open where the match is weak. Rows may omit the clone size; those that give it use once, few, many or a size class.

TRBV28,TRBD1,TRBJ1-2,-,TGTGCCAGCAGTATTCCCTCGCTCCGGGACAGGAGGAACGGCTACACCTTC,CASSIPSLRDRRNGYTF
TRBV28,-,TRBJ2-3,-,TGTGCCAGCAGAGGGGTGGGGGGCGAATTGGATACGCAGTATTTT,CASRGVGGELDTQYF
TRBV7-2,TRBD1,TRBJ2-2,-,TGTGCCAGCAGCTTCCCCTCCGAAGGGGGCGCAGTCACCGGGGAGCTGTTTTTT,CASSFPSEGGAVTGELFF
TRBV7-9,TRBD1,TRBJ2-7,-,TGTGCCAGCAGCTTCCCCCGGACAGGGGGCTCCTACGAGCAGTACTTC,CASSFPRTGGSYEQYF
TRBV27,TRBD1,TRBJ1-4,-,TGTGCCAGCAGTGGGACAGGGAGAAATGAAAAACTGTTTTTT,CASSGTGRNEKLFF
TRBV4-1,-,TRBJ2-7,-,TGCGCCAGCAGGGGGACTTTTTCCTACGAGCAGTACTTC,CASRGTFSYEQYF
TRBV5-8,-,TRBJ2-7,-,TGTGCCAGCAGCTGGACTTTCAGCTCCTACGAGCAGTACTTC,CASSWTFSSYEQYF
TRBV27,-,TRBJ2-7,-,TGTGCCAGCAGCCCCAATCGATGGGTAGGCTACGAGCAGTACTTC,CASSPNRWVGYEQYF
TRBV25-1,-,TRBJ2-7,few,TGTGCCAGCAGTGAGTATAACGAGCAGTACTTC,CASSEYNEQYF
TRBV18,-,TRBJ2-7,-,TGTGCCAGCTCACCCGAGGGCTTTTCCGAGCAGTACTTC,CASSPEGFSEQYF
TRBV7-3,-,TRBJ2-5,-,TGTGCCAGCAGCTTAGAACTCGGAGAGACCCAGTACTTC,CASSLELGETQYF
TRBV14,-,TRBJ2-6,-,TGTGCCAGCAGCCAAGAGCGCTCCTCTGGGGCCAACGTCCTGACTTTC,CASSQERSSGANVLTF
TRBV19,-,TRBJ1-5,-,TGTGCCAGTAGTATTCTCGAAGGGGGAGGTGGTCAGCCCCAGCATTTT,CASSILEGGGGQPQHF
TRBV27,TRBD2,TRBJ2-7,-,TGTGCCAGCAGTTTATCCCGGGGGGACGAGCAGTACTTC,CASSLSRGDEQYF
TRBV5-1,TRBD2,TRBJ2-7,-,TGCGCCAGCAGCTTGGGTACTAGCGGGAGGGCCTACGACTACGAGCAGTACTTC,CASSLGTSGRAYDYEQYF
TRBV6-1,-,TRBJ1-1,-,TGTGCCAGCAGTGATCAGGGCACTGAAGCTTTCTTT,CASSDQGTEAFF
TRBV7-9,TRBD2,TRBJ2-5,-,TGTGCCAGCAGCTTCTCCGAGCGGGAGGGGACCCAGTACTTC,CASSFSEREGTQYF
TRBV6-6,TRBD1,TRBJ2-5,-,TGTGCCAGCAGTTACTCGAAGGGACAGACTTCCCAGTACTTC,CASSYSKGQTSQYF
TRBV11-2,-,TRBJ2-5,-,TGTGCCAGCAGCCTCACTGGGCCCCAAGAGACCCAGTACTTC,CASSLTGPQETQYF
TRBV7-9,-,TRBJ1-1,few,TGTGCCAGCAGCAAGGTTTTCGCTGAAGCTTTCTTT,CASSKVFAEAFF
TRBV6-5,TRBD2,TRBJ2-7,few,TGTGCCAGCAGTTTCACCCTTAGCGGGGGCTACTACGAGCAGTACTTC,CASSFTLSGGYYEQYF
TRBV11-2,TRBD1,TRBJ1-1,-,TGTGCCAGCAGCTCGACAGGGGGGAACACTGAAGCTTTCTTT,CASSSTGGNTEAFF
TRBV18,-,TRBJ2-7,few,TGTGCCAGCTCACCGGGAGTGGGATCCTACGAGCAGTACTTC,CASSPGVGSYEQYF
TRBV11-2,-,TRBJ2-3,once,TGTGCCAGCAGCTTAGACAGGGTTACAGATACGCAGTATTTT,CASSLDRVTDTQYF
TRBV11-3,-,TRBJ2-7,-,TGTGCCAGCAGCTTAGATTGGATGGAGGCCGCCGAGCAGTACTTC,CASSLDWMEAAEQYF
TRBV5-4,-,TRBJ1-2,-,TGTGCCAGCAGCTTGGGAACAGGCCGGGGGGGTGGCTACACCTTC,CASSLGTGRGGGYTF
TRBV2,TRBD2,TRBJ2-4,-,TGTGCCAGCAGTCGGGGAGGGAAAAACATTCAGTACTTC,CASSRGGKNIQYF
TRBV28,-,TRBJ2-7,-,TGTGCCAGCAGTTTATATCTCCGGGACGTCGACTCCTACGAGCAGTACTTC,CASSLYLRDVDSYEQYF
TRBV7-9,TRBD1,TRBJ2-5,-,TGTGCCAGCAGCCCCCTGGACAGGAGGGAGACCCAGTACTTC,CASSPLDRRETQYF
TRBV30,TRBD1,TRBJ1-3,-,TGTGCCTGGAGCATTACAGGGGTCGGAAACACCATATATTTT,CAWSITGVGNTIYF
TRBV30,TRBD2,TRBJ2-1,-,TGTGCCCGACTGAGCGGGAGGCGCAATGAGCAGTTCTTC,CARLSGRRNEQFF
TRBV29-1,TRBD1,TRBJ1-4,-,TGCAGCGTTCTGACAGGGAATGAAAAACTGTTTTTT,CSVLTGNEKLFF
TRBV18,TRBD1,TRBJ2-5,-,TGTGCCAGCTCGAGACAGGGCTCGAATGGAGAGACCCAGTACTTC,CASSRQGSNGETQYF
TRBV5-1,-,TRBJ2-5,-,TGCGCCAGCAGCTTTCGGGGGCAGCAAGAGACCCAGTACTTC,CASSFRGQQETQYF
TRBV7-9,-,TRBJ1-5,few,TGTGCCAGCAGCTTAGCGGGGGGCGGCAATCAGCCCCAGCATTTT,CASSLAGGGNQPQHF
TRBV30,-,TRBJ2-7,-,TGTGCCTGGAGTAGTTCCAACTCCTACGAGCAGTACTTC,CAWSSSNSYEQYF
TRBV29-1,-,TRBJ1-2,few,TGCAGCGTCGGACCGGGGACTTTCGATGGCTACACCTTC,CSVGPGTFDGYTF
TRBV4-1,-,TRBJ2-5,-,TGCGCCAGCAGCCAAGGGCGCGGGCCAGAAGAGACCCAGTACTTC,CASSQGRGPEETQYF
TRBV21-1,-,TRBJ2-5,-,TGTGCCAGCAGCAAAGTTGAGGAGGGCCAAGAGACCCAGTACTTC,CASSKVEEGQETQYF
TRBV30,TRBD1,TRBJ1-1,-,TGTGCCTGGAGTGGGACAGGGAGGAGCACTGAAGCTTTCTTT,CAWSGTGRSTEAFF
TRBV7-9,TRBD2,TRBJ2-3,-,TGTGCCAGCAGCTTCAGCGGGAGCGGGGAAGATACGCAGTATTTT,CASSFSGSGEDTQYF
TRBV5-6,-,TRBJ2-7,-,TGTGCCAGCAGCTTGGCTGGCAGGGTCCACGAGCAGTACTTC,CASSLAGRVHEQYF
TRBV18,TRBD2,TRBJ2-5,few,TGTGCCAGCTCACCACCCAGCGGGAGTATTGAGACCCAGTACTTC,CASSPPSGSIETQYF
TRBV6-5,TRBD1,TRBJ2-5,-,TGTGCCAGCAGTTCCTGGACAGGGGGCTGGGAGACCCAGTACTTC,CASSSWTGGWETQYF
TRBV9,-,TRBJ2-7,-,TGTGCCAGCAGCGTAGGGCCTGGTCAGCGTTACGACGAGCAGTACTTC,CASSVGPGQRYDEQYF
TRBV7-9,-,TRBJ2-7,-,TGTGCCAGCAGCTCCCCGGGACTCGGCTACGAGCAGTACTTC,CASSSPGLGYEQYF
TRBV2,-,TRBJ1-5,few,TGTGCCAGCAATGGACAGCTGGGCAATCAGCCCCAGCATTTT,CASNGQLGNQPQHF
TRBV12-5,-,TRBJ1-5,-,TGTGCGAGACATAGAGAGGCACTAATGGCCGCGGTGGAGGGAACAGCACCGAATCAGCCCCAGCATTTT,CARHREALMAAVEGTAPNQPQHF
TRBV7-6,TRBD1,TRBJ2-3,-,TGTGCCAGCAGCAACACAGGGGGTGGGACAGATACGCAGTATTTT,CASSNTGGGTDTQYF
TRBV2,-,TRBJ2-4,-,TGTGCCAGCAGTGATAGAAGGGGAGGCTCCCAAAGAAAAAACATTCAGTACTTC,CASSDRRGGSQRKNIQYF
TRBV28,-,TRBJ2-7,once,TGTGCCAGCAGTTTTCGGCGGACCCAACCGAACGAGCAGTACTTC,CASSFRRTQPNEQYF
TRBV30,-,TRBJ2-1,-,TGTGCCTGGAGTGTCTGGGTGGGCAACGATGAGCAGTTCTTC,CAWSVWVGNDEQFF
TRBV7-2,-,TRBJ2-1,-,TGTGCCAGCAGCTTATTGGGCCTTTCCAATGAGCAGTTCTTC,CASSLLGLSNEQFF
TRBV7-3,-,TRBJ2-1,-,TGTGCCAGCAGCTTAAATAGAGCGACTGAGCAGTTCTTC,CASSLNRATEQFF
TRBV12-2,-,TRBJ2-5,once,TGTGCAAGTCGCTTCTCCCCGTTGGCGGCCCAGTACTTC,CASRFSPLAAQYF